This T cell receptor beta chain was identified in a study of PD-1 blockade in classical Hodgkin lymphoma. This CDR3 region has 16 residues. The germline V gene encodes CDR1 KGHSH and CDR2 LQKENI. Trimming took off 3 bases at V and 4 bases at J, with 17 bases between the two ends. All the patients suffered relapse after autologous stem cell transplantation, and brentuximab vedotin exposure differed. The data were produced by immunoSEQ multiplex PCR, yet TCRdb's version contains in-frame clones alone and is incomplete. The sample shows 65,000 to 95,000 clones, about nine tenths of them seen only once. This clonotype was obtained from a human donor with classical Hodgkin lymphoma. V is TRBV18 and J is TRBJ2-3, with no clear D. This sample comprised peripheral blood mononuclear cells (PBMCs), obtained at baseline. This CDR3 is CASSPQRRTSADTQYF. The DNA of the CDR3 is TGTGCCAGCTCACCTCAAAGGCGGACCAGCGCAGATACGCAGTATTTT.